The 17 T cell receptor beta chains reported below all come from one sample, sequenced in a study of T cell responses to AZD1222 COVID-19 vaccine. Some clones are missing from TCRdb's copy, which holds only in-frame ones; the method was immunoSEQ multiplex PCR. The table includes about 110,000 clones, 89% detected once. The sequenced sample was peripheral blood, obtained 28 days after the second AZD1222 dose. The receptors were sampled from an adult who received the AZD1222 COVID-19 vaccine.

The chain is built from TRBV4-3 and TRBJ1-2; 7 nucleotides agree with TRBD1. Per germline, CDR1 LGHNA and CDR2 YSLEER. V trimming: 1 base; J trimming: 8 bases; junction bases outside the gene matches: 10. The CDR3 is 15 amino acids. The CDR3, as DNA: TGCGCCAGCAGCCAAGGTGGAGGGGGCCTTGTAGGCTACACCTTC. This gives the protein CASSQGGGGLVGYTF.

V and J are TRBV3-1 (or the pseudogene TRBV3-2) and TRBJ2-2; a weak D match, TRBD1 (5 bases). The V end lost 3 bases, the J end lost 1 base, and 9 bases lay between the germline ends. CDR1 and CDR2 from the germline V gene are LGHDT and YNNKEL (reference sequence). This CDR3 has 15 residues. The CDR3 sequence is CASSHRTGNTGELFF. The DNA of the CDR3 is TGTGCCAGCAGCCACAGAACAGGGAACACCGGGGAGCTGTTTTTT.

V usage is TRBV7-8 and J usage is TRBJ2-1; D is unclear. The V end lost 2 bases, the J end lost 0 bases, and 8 bases lay between the germline ends. CDR3 length: 15 residues. The germline V gene has CDR1 SGHVS and CDR2 FQNEAQ. Here the CDR3 reads CASSLMEYSYNEQFF. In DNA, the CDR3 is TGTGCCAGCAGCTTAATGGAGTACTCCTACAATGAGCAGTTCTTC.

The genes are TRBV18 and TRBJ2-5; 7 bases agree with TRBD1. Germline V gives CDR1 KGHSH, CDR2 LQKENI. Trimming removed 2 bases from V and 5 bases from J; junction bases left unmatched: 2. This CDR3 contains 13 residues. The CDR3 region has the DNA TGTGCCAGCTCACCATACAGGGGTGAGACCCAGTACTTC. This translates into CASSPYRGETQYF.

This clone was recorded once. This rearrangement joins TRBV28 to TRBJ2-6; tentatively, D is TRBD2 (5 bases). Germline loops: CDR1 MDHEN, CDR2 SYDVKM. This CDR3 is 14 amino acids long. V lost 7 bases to trimming and J lost 4 bases, with 11 bases between them. The CDR3 here is CASIPGLGANVLTF. For the CDR3, the DNA is TGTGCCAGCATTCCCGGACTGGGGGCCAACGTCCTGACTTTC.

The chain is built from TRBV5-4 and TRBJ2-1; tentatively, D is TRBD2 (5 bases). This CDR3 has 15 amino acids. Germline loops: CDR1 SGHNT, CDR2 YYREEE (reference sequence). Trimming took off 3 bases at V and 0 bases at J, with 10 bases between the two ends. The CDR3 sequence: CASSSSGSSYNEQFF. CDR3 DNA: TGTGCCAGCAGCTCTAGTGGGAGCTCCTACAATGAGCAGTTCTTC.

This clone was observed a single time. This chain connects TRBV12-5 to TRBJ1-5; tentatively, D is TRBD1 (5 bases). The germline V gene encodes CDR1 LGHNT and CDR2 FRNRAP. Trimming took 3 bases from V and 4 from J, leaving 13 bases between them. There are 15 residues in the CDR3. Written as DNA, the CDR3 is TGTGCTAGTGGTTTAAAGACAGCCCTTAATCAGCCCCAGCATTTT. Its protein is CASGLKTALNQPQHF.

The chain employs TRBV30 and TRBJ1-2; D remains ambiguous. The germline V gene encodes CDR1 GTSNPN and CDR2 SVGIG (reference sequence). The CDR3 sequence is 15 residues long. The germline V and J ends were trimmed by 3 bases and 3 bases, with 17 bases remaining between them. In DNA, the CDR3 is TGTGCCTGGAGGGGGAGGAAGCTATTAGACTATGGCTACACCTTC. Translating gives CAWRGRKLLDYGYTF.

The chain carries TRBV12-3 or TRBV12-4 and TRBJ2-3; 8 bases match TRBD2. V lost 6 bases to trimming and J lost 4 bases; unmatched junction nucleotides: 3. This CDR3 has 13 residues. DNA for the CDR3: TGTGCCAGCAGCCCGGGGGGGGCAGATACGCAGTATTTT. As protein: CASSPGGADTQYF.

This clone was found a few times. The limits of the CDR3 on the DNA are not certain, so only TCRdb's listed CDR3 is given. V gene TRBV19 combines with J gene TRBJ1-2. Germline assignment: CDR1 LNHDA and CDR2 SQIVND (reference sequence). The CDR3 is made up of 14 amino acids, end residues included. CDR3 region: CASTSAITNYGYTF.

V is TRBV5-5 and J is TRBJ1-1; weak D call: TRBD1 (6 bases). Germline-derived CDR1 and CDR2 are SGHKS and YYEKEE (reference sequence). The CDR3 covers 14 residues. V was shortened by 4 bases and J by 0 bases, with 10 bases between the two germline ends. The CDR3 sequence is CASSPQGLNTEAFF. In DNA, the CDR3 is TGTGCCAGCAGCCCACAGGGACTGAACACTGAAGCTTTCTTT. The whole variable domain, filled in from reference TRBV5-5 and TRBJ1-1, reads DAGVTQSPTHLIKTRGQQVTLRCSPISGHKSVSWYQQVLGQGPQFIFQYYEKEERGRGNFPDRFSARQFPNYSSELNVNALLLGDSALYLCASSPQGLNTEAFFGQGTRLTVV.

The genes are TRBV6-5 and TRBJ2-7, with a weak D call TRBD1 (6 bases). The germline CDR1 and CDR2 sequences are MNHEY and SVGAGI. Trimming shortened V by 10 bases and J by 5 bases, and 24 bases separated the two germline ends. The CDR3 sequence is 15 residues long. The CDR3 DNA reads as TGTGCCACGCGCCGGGAATGGGGGCTTATGAACGAGCAGTACTTC. This translates into CATRREWGLMNEQYF.

This chain links TRBV4-3 with TRBJ1-5; 9 bases map to TRBD1. The CDR3 extends over 15 amino acids. Germline-derived CDR1 and CDR2 are LGHNA and YSLEER. Trimming cost V 2 bases and J 6 bases; bases outside gene matches: 5. The CDR3 bases are TGCGCCAGCAGCCAAAACTACAGGGGGCGTCAGCCCCAGCATTTT. Protein product: CASSQNYRGRQPQHF.

This chain uses TRBV5-6 with TRBJ2-2, with 9 bases identical to TRBD2. Unmatched junction bases numbered 18, after V lost 1 base and J lost 14 bases. Germline V gene data show CDR1 as SGHDT and CDR2 as YYEEEE. The CDR3 spans 17 residues. The DNA for the CDR3 is TGTGCCAGCAGCTTGTTCGTCGCTAGCGGGACTCCCCGGTCCCTGTTTTTT. This sequence encodes CASSLFVASGTPRSLFF. The variable domain in full, completed from reference TRBV5-6 and TRBJ2-2, reads DAGVTQSPTHLIKTRGQQVTLRCSPKSGHDTVSWYQQALGQGPQFIFQYYEEEERQRGNFPDRFSGHQFPNYSSELNVNALLLGDSALYLCASSLFVASGTPRSLFFGEGSRLTVL.

The chain joins TRBV2 to TRBJ2-2; D is unclear. V was trimmed by 6 bases and J by 7 bases, leaving 9 bases between them. This CDR3 has 12 residues. Germline CDR1 reads SNHLY; CDR2 reads FYNNEI. The CDR3 DNA reads as TGTGCCAGCAGGTTCGATGTCGGGGAGCTGTTTTTT. Translation: CASRFDVGELFF.

This clone was observed a few times. The chain joins TRBV18 to TRBJ2-1; maybe TRBD2 (5 bases). CDR3 length: 17 amino acids. The V gene's germline CDR1 is KGHSH and CDR2 LQKENI. The V end lost 3 bases, the J end lost 7 bases, and 22 bases lay between the germline ends. In DNA form, the CDR3 reads TGTGCCAGCTCACCCCGGGGTAGTGGTTCGACGGATAATGAGCAGTTCTTC. This translates into CASSPRGSGSTDNEQFF.

The chain joins TRBV3-1 (or the pseudogene TRBV3-2) to TRBJ2-1; 9 positions agree with TRBD2. V shed 1 base and J 5 bases; nucleotides not matched to a gene: 9. Germline CDR1 and CDR2: LGHDT and YNNKEL (reference sequence). The CDR3 runs 17 residues. CDR3 sequence reads: CASSQGGSGSFHNEQFF. In DNA, the CDR3 is TGTGCCAGCAGCCAAGGGGGTAGCGGGAGTTTCCACAATGAGCAGTTCTTC.